The rows below give T cell receptor beta chains drawn from one sample of a study of blood T cell repertoires in COVID-19. Sequenced by immunoSEQ multiplex PCR; TCRdb stores in-frame clones only, minus some. The table records about 160,000 clones, roughly 84% of them present only once. Source material: PBMCs or T cells enriched from blood (not recorded which). These receptors originate from a man in his sixties who had recovered from COVID-19. CDR3s include the opening cysteine and the closing phenylalanine or tryptophan. Fields, in order: J gene, D gene, V gene, clone size, CDR3 DNA, CDR3 protein. The D gene is left open where the match is weak. Where a row states a size, it is once, few, many or the class of an expanded clone; other rows omit it.

j_call: TRBJ1-1; d_call: NA; v_call: TRBV3-1/TRBV3-2; clone_size: NA; cdr3_nt: TGTGCCAGCAGCAAAAACGGACTGATGAACACTGAAGCTTTCTTT; cdr3_aa: CASSKNGLMNTEAFF
j_call: TRBJ2-7; d_call: TRBD1; v_call: TRBV5-1; clone_size: NA; cdr3_nt: TGCGCCAGCAGCTCTTCAAGGGACAGGTTTTGGTACGAGCAGTACTTC; cdr3_aa: CASSSSRDRFWYEQYF
j_call: TRBJ1-2; d_call: NA; v_call: TRBV19; clone_size: few; cdr3_nt: TGTGCCAGTAGTTGGACAGTCACCCCCGGAAAAGGCTACACCTTC; cdr3_aa: CASSWTVTPGKGYTF
j_call: TRBJ2-7; d_call: NA; v_call: TRBV7-9; clone_size: NA; cdr3_nt: TGTGCCAGCAGCCTCGGGACAAGCGGGATTTACGAGCAGTACTTC; cdr3_aa: CASSLGTSGIYEQYF
j_call: TRBJ2-3; d_call: TRBD1; v_call: TRBV29-1; clone_size: NA; cdr3_nt: TGCAGCGTTGAAGCCCGGGACAGGGGCACAGATACGCAGTATTTT; cdr3_aa: CSVEARDRGTDTQYF
j_call: TRBJ1-1; d_call: NA; v_call: TRBV5-5; clone_size: NA; cdr3_nt: TGTGCCAGCAGCTTGCTATGGGAGGCTTTCTTT; cdr3_aa: CASSLLWEAFF
j_call: TRBJ1-4; d_call: NA; v_call: TRBV5-1; clone_size: NA; cdr3_nt: TGCGCCAGCAGCCATCCCCGAGATGAAAAACTGTTTTTT; cdr3_aa: CASSHPRDEKLFF
j_call: TRBJ2-7; d_call: NA; v_call: TRBV7-6; clone_size: few; cdr3_nt: TGTGCCAGCAGCGTTAGCGACTCCTACGAGCAGTACTTC; cdr3_aa: CASSVSDSYEQYF
j_call: TRBJ2-1; d_call: TRBD2; v_call: TRBV4-1; clone_size: NA; cdr3_nt: TGCGCCAGCAGCCAAGATCTCGGTCCAGAAGAGAGCGGGAGGGCTAATGAGCAGTTCTTC; cdr3_aa: CASSQDLGPEESGRANEQFF
j_call: TRBJ2-1; d_call: TRBD1; v_call: TRBV28; clone_size: NA; cdr3_nt: TGTGCCAGCAGTCACATTGACGACAGGGAGAGGAATGAGCAGTTCTTC; cdr3_aa: CASSHIDDRERNEQFF
j_call: TRBJ1-3; d_call: NA; v_call: TRBV2; clone_size: NA; cdr3_nt: TGTGCCGCGGGGGAGGGGATTGGAAACACCATATATTTT; cdr3_aa: CAAGEGIGNTIYF
j_call: TRBJ1-2; d_call: TRBD1; v_call: TRBV4-2; clone_size: few; cdr3_nt: TGTGCCAGCAGCCAAACCGGGACAGAGGGGTGGTTCTATGGCTACACCTTC; cdr3_aa: CASSQTGTEGWFYGYTF
j_call: TRBJ1-2; d_call: NA; v_call: TRBV5-8; clone_size: NA; cdr3_nt: TGTGCCTCATATGGCTACACCTTC; cdr3_aa: CASYGYTF
j_call: TRBJ1-2; d_call: TRBD1; v_call: TRBV11-2; clone_size: NA; cdr3_nt: TGTGCCAGCAGTCCACAGGGGGCTCACTATGGCTACACCTTC; cdr3_aa: CASSPQGAHYGYTF
j_call: TRBJ2-7; d_call: TRBD1; v_call: TRBV19; clone_size: NA; cdr3_nt: TGTGCCAGTAGTATAATGTTTCCGGGACAGACTCCGTCGCGCACGGGCGAGCAGTACTTC; cdr3_aa: CASSIMFPGQTPSRTGEQYF
j_call: TRBJ1-3; d_call: NA; v_call: TRBV4-1; clone_size: few; cdr3_nt: TGCGCCAGCAGCCAAGAGTTGGGGGCTAGGGGGTACACCATATATTTT; cdr3_aa: CASSQELGARGYTIYF
j_call: TRBJ2-2; d_call: NA; v_call: TRBV28; clone_size: NA; cdr3_nt: TGTGCCAGCAGTTTCCCGACAGGGAACACCGGGGAGCTGTTTTTT; cdr3_aa: CASSFPTGNTGELFF
j_call: TRBJ2-1; d_call: TRBD2; v_call: TRBV12-5; clone_size: NA; cdr3_nt: TGTGCTAGTGGTCTTAGGACTAGCGGGAGGTTGGGCTCCTACATTGAGCAGTTCTTC; cdr3_aa: CASGLRTSGRLGSYIEQFF
j_call: TRBJ1-1; d_call: NA; v_call: TRBV9; clone_size: NA; cdr3_nt: TGTGCCAGCAGCCAGTTGGCGGGATCCAACACTGAAGCTTTCTTT; cdr3_aa: CASSQLAGSNTEAFF
j_call: TRBJ1-5; d_call: TRBD1; v_call: TRBV19; clone_size: NA; cdr3_nt: TGTGCCAGTAGTTATCCGGGACAGGGTCTTCAGCCCCAGCATTTT; cdr3_aa: CASSYPGQGLQPQHF
j_call: TRBJ2-3; d_call: TRBD2; v_call: TRBV6-5; clone_size: NA; cdr3_nt: TGTGCCAGCAGCCGGGAGGTTACAGATACGCAGTATTTT; cdr3_aa: CASSREVTDTQYF
j_call: TRBJ1-2; d_call: TRBD1; v_call: TRBV5-1; clone_size: many; cdr3_nt: TGCGCCAGCAGCCCCGACAGGGTCTCCTATGGCTACACCTTC; cdr3_aa: CASSPDRVSYGYTF
j_call: TRBJ1-3; d_call: TRBD1; v_call: TRBV6-5; clone_size: few; cdr3_nt: TGTGCCAGCAGTTACAGAACAGGGGGCGGACACACCATATATTTT; cdr3_aa: CASSYRTGGGHTIYF
j_call: TRBJ2-1; d_call: TRBD2; v_call: TRBV11-2; clone_size: NA; cdr3_nt: TGTGCCAGCAGCTCGTGGTTTTTGGCGGGAGTTCGGTACAATGAGCAGTTCTTC; cdr3_aa: CASSSWFLAGVRYNEQFF
j_call: TRBJ1-4; d_call: NA; v_call: TRBV6-5; clone_size: NA; cdr3_nt: TGTGCCAGCAGTTATCAGTTGGAGGCGGGTGAAAAACTGTTTTTT; cdr3_aa: CASSYQLEAGEKLFF
j_call: TRBJ2-1; d_call: TRBD1; v_call: TRBV5-6; clone_size: once; cdr3_nt: TGTGCCAGCAGCCTCCGTGCAGGGGGCTTCTACAATGAGCAGTTCTTC; cdr3_aa: CASSLRAGGFYNEQFF
j_call: TRBJ1-4; d_call: TRBD1; v_call: TRBV5-1; clone_size: NA; cdr3_nt: TGCGCCAGCAGCTATGGACAGGGGGAGGTTGAAAAACTGTTTTTT; cdr3_aa: CASSYGQGEVEKLFF
j_call: TRBJ1-5; d_call: TRBD1; v_call: TRBV19; clone_size: NA; cdr3_nt: TGTGCCAGTACAGGACAGGGGGAAGGTCAGCCCCAGCATTTT; cdr3_aa: CASTGQGEGQPQHF
j_call: TRBJ2-2; d_call: TRBD1; v_call: TRBV6-1; clone_size: few; cdr3_nt: TGTGCCAGCAGTGAGGGGACAGGGGGCAGCGGGGAGCTGTTTTTT; cdr3_aa: CASSEGTGGSGELFF
j_call: TRBJ2-3; d_call: NA; v_call: TRBV6-5; clone_size: NA; cdr3_nt: TGTGCCAGCAGTCTTCAGACAGTCACAGATACGCAGTATTTT; cdr3_aa: CASSLQTVTDTQYF
j_call: TRBJ2-1; d_call: TRBD2; v_call: TRBV18; clone_size: few; cdr3_nt: TGTGCCAGCTCACCCCAAGGAGGCGGGAGTGCCAATGAGCAGTTCTTC; cdr3_aa: CASSPQGGGSANEQFF
j_call: TRBJ1-3; d_call: TRBD1; v_call: TRBV30; clone_size: NA; cdr3_nt: TGTGCGGCGACAGGGTACTCTGGAAACACCATATATTTT; cdr3_aa: CAATGYSGNTIYF
j_call: TRBJ1-3; d_call: TRBD1; v_call: TRBV11-2; clone_size: NA; cdr3_nt: TGTGCCAGCAGCCCCTACAGGGGGGACTCTGGAAACACCATATATTTT; cdr3_aa: CASSPYRGDSGNTIYF
j_call: TRBJ1-6; d_call: TRBD1; v_call: TRBV27; clone_size: NA; cdr3_nt: TGTGCCAGCAGTTTTCCTGACAGGGGTCTGACACCCCTCCACTTT; cdr3_aa: CASSFPDRGLTPLHF
j_call: TRBJ2-1; d_call: TRBD2; v_call: TRBV7-2; clone_size: once; cdr3_nt: TGTGCCAGCAGCTTAGCACTAGCGGTGGGCAATGAGCAGTTCTTC; cdr3_aa: CASSLALAVGNEQFF
j_call: TRBJ2-1; d_call: TRBD2; v_call: TRBV28; clone_size: NA; cdr3_nt: TGTGCCAGCAGTTTCAGCGGGAGGGCCCACAATGAGCAGTTCTTC; cdr3_aa: CASSFSGRAHNEQFF
j_call: TRBJ2-5; d_call: TRBD2; v_call: TRBV19; clone_size: NA; cdr3_nt: TGTGCCAGTAGCTCGCCTCCCGCCGGGACTAGCAGCCAAGAGACCCAGTACTTC; cdr3_aa: CASSSPPAGTSSQETQYF
j_call: TRBJ1-5; d_call: NA; v_call: TRBV21-1; clone_size: NA; cdr3_nt: TGTGCCAGCAGCAAGCCCGGGACAGGGATCAATCAGCCCCAGCATTTT; cdr3_aa: CASSKPGTGINQPQHF
j_call: TRBJ1-2; d_call: NA; v_call: TRBV4-1; clone_size: NA; cdr3_nt: TGCGCCAGCAGCCAACTGGCGGGAGAGAAAAACTATGGCTACACCTTC; cdr3_aa: CASSQLAGEKNYGYTF
j_call: TRBJ2-6; d_call: TRBD1; v_call: TRBV6-6; clone_size: NA; cdr3_nt: TGTGCCAGCAGTCCGACAGGGCCAATGAACTCTGGGGCCAACGTCCTGACTTTC; cdr3_aa: CASSPTGPMNSGANVLTF
j_call: TRBJ2-1; d_call: NA; v_call: TRBV5-1; clone_size: NA; cdr3_nt: TGCGCCAGCAGCTTTCAAGGGGGGGCCGGGAGCAATGAGCAGTTCTTC; cdr3_aa: CASSFQGGAGSNEQFF
j_call: TRBJ1-1; d_call: NA; v_call: TRBV5-1; clone_size: once; cdr3_nt: TGCGCCAGCAGCTCCAACGCCCGGCAAGGGGGTCTGAACACTGAAGCTTTCTTT; cdr3_aa: CASSSNARQGGLNTEAFF